The next 14 T cell receptor beta chains were all read from a single sample in a study of cytomegalovirus exposure and HLA in healthy donors (dated by TCRdb to about 2017). To prepare the library, the immunoSEQ multiplex PCR assay was applied. The multiplex PCR relied on a mix of 60 forward primers for TCR Vbeta segments and 13 reverse primers for TCR Jbeta segments. TCRdb took this table from immuneACCESS and kept in-frame rearrangements with V and J called. Such tables lack part of the clones; where checked against another copy, unresolved V genes explain under half of the gap, and the rest is unexplained. The sample contains 55,000 to 85,000 clones, roughly 68% of them found a single time. The leading ten clones occupy roughly 3% of the sample. Sequencing was carried out using PBMCs. The receptors shown here come from a woman aged 45-65 years in good health and CMV-seronegative.

The chain couples TRBV5-1 to TRBJ2-3; 9 positions agree with TRBD1. Per germline, CDR1 SGHRS and CDR2 YFSETQ. V dropped 6 bases and J dropped 1; count of bases not matched to a gene: 6. The length of the CDR3 is 15 residues. The CDR3 region has the DNA TGCGCCAGCAACCAGTGGACAGGGGGCACAGATACGCAGTATTTT. Its translation is CASNQWTGGTDTQYF.

Details on this clone: One end of the junction is discordant with germline, which a read error may explain. The chain joins TRBV19 to TRBJ1-5; D ambiguous. This CDR3 is built from 12 residues. Per germline, CDR1 LNHDA and CDR2 SQIVND (reference sequence). In nucleotides, the CDR3 is TGTGCCAGTAGTATGAATGGGCCCCACTCAATTTTT. Protein product: CASSMNGPHSIF. Full variable domain (rest looked up from reference TRBV19 and TRBJ1-5): DGGITQSPKYLFRKEGQNVTLSCEQNLNHDAMYWYRQDPGQGLRLIYYSQIVNDFQKGDIAEGYSVSREKKESFPLTVTSAQKNPTAFYLCASSMNGPHSIFGDGTRLSIL.

The chain has TRBV28 and TRBJ1-1, with 9 bases fitting TRBD1. The CDR3 has 18 amino acids. V was clipped by 2 bases and J by 2 bases; unmatched bases: 12. Germline V lookup: CDR1 MDHEN, CDR2 SYDVKM. For the CDR3, the DNA is TGTGCCAGCAGTTTAGGAACGTACGCGGGACAGGGAAACACTGAAGCTTTCTTT. It is translated as CASSLGTYAGQGNTEAFF. Using reference TRBV28 and TRBJ1-1 for the parts outside the CDR3, the full variable domain is DVKVTQSSRYLVKRTGEKVFLECVQDMDHENMFWYRQDPGLGLRLIYFSYDVKMKEKGDIPEGYSVSREKKERFSLILESASTNQTSMYLCASSLGTYAGQGNTEAFFGQGTRLTVV.

This clone was counted once. V gene TRBV28 combines with J gene TRBJ1-2; weak D call: TRBD1 (6 bases). Germline V lookup: CDR1 MDHEN, CDR2 SYDVKM. The CDR3 extends over 14 amino acids. Deletions cut 6 bases from V and 3 bases from J, with 14 bases between. The CDR3 bases are TGTGCCAGCAGCTCGGCAGGGGCCGACTATGGCTACACCTTC. Its protein product is CASSSAGADYGYTF.

V and J are TRBV4-1 and TRBJ1-2; the match to TRBD1 covers 9 bases. V lost 5 bases to trimming and J lost 6 bases; unmatched junction nucleotides: 4. This CDR3 is 13 amino acids long. CDR1 MGHRA and CDR2 YSYEKL come from the germline V gene. The CDR3 DNA reads TGCGCCAGCAGCTTACGGACAGGGGATGGCTACACCTTC. Protein sequence: CASSLRTGDGYTF.

This clone has ten or more counts. The chain is built from TRBV19 and TRBJ1-5; tentative D call: TRBD1 (6 bases). V was pared by 7 bases and J by 1 base, with 20 bases between. The length of the CDR3 is 17 residues. Germline loops: CDR1 LNHDA, CDR2 SQIVND (reference sequence). In DNA, the CDR3 is TGTGCCAGTACTTATGCCGGGAGGGGGGGAAGCAATCAGCCCCAGCATTTT. This sequence encodes CASTYAGRGGSNQPQHF.

The rearrangement uses TRBV7-2 and TRBJ1-5, with D possibly TRBD1 on 5 matching bases. In germline, CDR1 is SGHTA, CDR2 FQGNSA. V was cut by 5 bases and J by 3 bases, with 17 bases left in between. The CDR3 has 16 amino acids. The CDR3 DNA follows: TGTGCCAGCAGCCTCTACGGTTCGGGACTCAATCAGCCCCAGCATTTT. This translates into CASSLYGSGLNQPQHF.

The chain has TRBV10-2 and TRBJ2-7, with D perhaps TRBD1 (5 bases). The CDR3 is 15 residues long. Trimming took off 4 bases at V and 5 bases at J, with 18 bases between the two ends. Germline CDR1 WSHSY, CDR2 SAAADI. CDR3: CASSVQDTLRDEQYF. The DNA for the CDR3 is TGCGCCAGCAGTGTTCAGGACACACTCAGGGACGAGCAGTACTTC.

The chain has TRBV5-1 and TRBJ2-5, with D possibly being TRBD2 (6 bases). This CDR3 is built from 14 residues. Germline CDR1 SGHRS, CDR2 YFSETQ. Trimming took off 4 bases at V and 4 bases at J, with 14 bases between the two ends. CDR3 loop: CASSPTDGGETQYF. CDR3 coding DNA: TGCGCCAGCAGCCCGACGGACGGGGGAGAGACCCAGTACTTC.

V is TRBV5-1 and J is TRBJ2-7; D not resolved. Trimming shortened V by 2 bases and J by 3 bases, and 12 bases separated the two germline ends. Looked up from germline, CDR1 is SGHRS and CDR2 is YFSETQ. This CDR3 spans 14 amino acids. CDR3 amino acids: CASSFVANNYEQYF. CDR3 coding DNA: TGCGCCAGCAGCTTCGTTGCCAACAACTACGAGCAGTACTTC.

This clone was counted between two and nine times. The chain couples TRBV9 to TRBJ1-1; 8 bases match TRBD1. The CDR3 runs to 14 residues. Germline V CDR1 and CDR2: SGDLS, YYNGEE. V shed 3 bases and J 3 bases; nucleotides not matched to a gene: 4. The DNA for the CDR3 is TGTGCCAGCAGCGCCCTACAGGGGGACACTGAAGCTTTCTTT. Residues: CASSALQGDTEAFF.

The chain combines TRBV9 with TRBJ2-7; tentatively, D is TRBD1 (6 bases). Trimming took off 3 bases at V and 0 bases at J, with 13 bases between the two ends. The CDR3 contains 15 residues. Looked up from germline, CDR1 is SGDLS and CDR2 is YYNGEE. The CDR3 protein is CASSEGVAASYEQYF. In DNA, the CDR3 is TGTGCCAGCAGCGAGGGGGTAGCAGCCTCCTACGAGCAGTACTTC.

The chain links TRBV6-5 to TRBJ1-2; TRBD1 matches 8 bases. This CDR3 contains 15 residues. Germline lookup yields CDR1 MNHEY and CDR2 SVGAGI. The trim removed 4 bases at V and 4 bases at J, leaving 8 bases unmatched. The CDR3: CASSSPGQGGYGYTF. CDR3 in DNA: TGTGCCAGCAGTTCCCCAGGACAGGGAGGCTATGGCTACACCTTC.

This chain uses TRBV30 with TRBJ1-6; D might be TRBD1 (6 bases). The V end was cut by 6 bases, the J end by 0 bases, with 18 bases between. This CDR3 is 17 amino acids long. The V gene's germline CDR1 is GTSNPN and CDR2 SVGIG (reference sequence). This chain's CDR3 is CACQKRTAPSYNSPLHF. For the CDR3, the DNA is TGTGCCTGTCAAAAACGGACAGCCCCCTCCTATAATTCACCCCTCCACTTT. Looking up the rest from reference TRBV30 and TRBJ1-6 gives the full variable domain: SQTIHQWPATLVQPVGSPLSLECTVEGTSNPNLYWYRQAAGRGLQLLFYSVGIGQISSEVPQNLSASRPQDRQFILSSKKLLLSDSGFYLCACQKRTAPSYNSPLHFGNGTRLTVT.